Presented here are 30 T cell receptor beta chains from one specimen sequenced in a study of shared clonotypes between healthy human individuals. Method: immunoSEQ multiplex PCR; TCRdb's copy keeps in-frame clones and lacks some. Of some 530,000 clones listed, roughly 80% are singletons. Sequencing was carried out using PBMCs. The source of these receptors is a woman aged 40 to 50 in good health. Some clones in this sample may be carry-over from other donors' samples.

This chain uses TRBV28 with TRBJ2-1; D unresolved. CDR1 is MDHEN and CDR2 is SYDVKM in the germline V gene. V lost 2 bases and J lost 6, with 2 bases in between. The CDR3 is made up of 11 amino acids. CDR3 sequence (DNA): TGTGCCAGCAGTTTAAGCAATGAGCAGTTCTTC. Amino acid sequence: CASSLSNEQFF.

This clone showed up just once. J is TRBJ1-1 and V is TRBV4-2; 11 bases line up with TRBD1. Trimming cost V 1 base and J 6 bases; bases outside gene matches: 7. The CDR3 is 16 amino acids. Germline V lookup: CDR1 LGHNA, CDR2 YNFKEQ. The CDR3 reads CASSQGGQGAIAEAFF. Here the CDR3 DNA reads TGTGCCAGCAGCCAAGGTGGACAGGGGGCGATCGCTGAAGCTTTCTTT.

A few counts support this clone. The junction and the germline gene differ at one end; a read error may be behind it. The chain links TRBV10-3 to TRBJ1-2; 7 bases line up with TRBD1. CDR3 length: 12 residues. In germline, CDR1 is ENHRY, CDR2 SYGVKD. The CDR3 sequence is CAISAGEGACLF. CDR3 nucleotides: TGTGCCATCAGTGCTGGGGAGGGGGCGTGCCTATTC.

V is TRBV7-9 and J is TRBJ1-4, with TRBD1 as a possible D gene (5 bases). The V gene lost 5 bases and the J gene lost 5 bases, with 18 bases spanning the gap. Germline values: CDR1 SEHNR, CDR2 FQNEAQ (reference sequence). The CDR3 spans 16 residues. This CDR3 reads CASSLGTASLNEKLFF. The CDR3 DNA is TGTGCCAGCAGCCTGGGGACCGCCAGTTTGAATGAAAAACTGTTTTTT.

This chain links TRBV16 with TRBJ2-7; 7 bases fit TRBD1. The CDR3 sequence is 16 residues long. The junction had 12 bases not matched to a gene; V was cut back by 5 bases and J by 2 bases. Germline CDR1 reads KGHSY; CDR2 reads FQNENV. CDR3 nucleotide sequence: TGTGCCAGCAGCTCGCTATACGGGACAGCCACCTACGAGCAGTACTTC. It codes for CASSSLYGTATYEQYF.

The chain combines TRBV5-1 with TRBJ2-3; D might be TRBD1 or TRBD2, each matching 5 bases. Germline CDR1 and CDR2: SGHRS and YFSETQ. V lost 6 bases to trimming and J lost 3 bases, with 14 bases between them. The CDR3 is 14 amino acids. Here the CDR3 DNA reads TGCGCCAGCATGAAGGGTGGGGGAACAGATACGCAGTATTTT. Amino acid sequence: CASMKGGGTDTQYF.

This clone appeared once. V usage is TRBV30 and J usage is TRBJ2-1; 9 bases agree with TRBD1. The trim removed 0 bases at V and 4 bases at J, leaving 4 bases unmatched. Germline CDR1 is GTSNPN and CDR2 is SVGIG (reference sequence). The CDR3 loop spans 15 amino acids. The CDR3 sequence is CAWSVTGGDYNEQFF. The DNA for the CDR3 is TGTGCCTGGAGTGTTACAGGGGGCGATTACAATGAGCAGTTCTTC.

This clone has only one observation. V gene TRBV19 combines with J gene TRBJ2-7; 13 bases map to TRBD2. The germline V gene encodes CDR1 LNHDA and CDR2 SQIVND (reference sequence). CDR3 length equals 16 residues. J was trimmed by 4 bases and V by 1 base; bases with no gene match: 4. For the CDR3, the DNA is TGTGCCAGTAGTATAGCCGGGACTAGCGGGACTTACGAGCAGTACTTC. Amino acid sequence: CASSIAGTSGTYEQYF. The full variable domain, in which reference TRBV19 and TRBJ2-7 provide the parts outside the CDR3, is DGGITQSPKYLFRKEGQNVTLSCEQNLNHDAMYWYRQDPGQGLRLIYYSQIVNDFQKGDIAEGYSVSREKKESFPLTVTSAQKNPTAFYLCASSIAGTSGTYEQYFGPGTRLTVT.

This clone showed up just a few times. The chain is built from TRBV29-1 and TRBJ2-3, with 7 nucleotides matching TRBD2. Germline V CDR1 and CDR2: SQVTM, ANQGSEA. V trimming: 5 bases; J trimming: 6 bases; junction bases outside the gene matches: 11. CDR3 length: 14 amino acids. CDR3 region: CSVWGGTEADTQYF. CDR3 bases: TGCAGCGTTTGGGGGGGGACTGAGGCGGATACGCAGTATTTT.

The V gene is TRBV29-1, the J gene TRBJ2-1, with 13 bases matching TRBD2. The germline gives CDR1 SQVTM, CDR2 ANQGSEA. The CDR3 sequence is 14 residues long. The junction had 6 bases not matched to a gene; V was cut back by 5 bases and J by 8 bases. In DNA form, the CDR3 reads TGCAGCGTTCGGACTAGCGGGAGTTCACATGAGCAGTTCTTC. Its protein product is CSVRTSGSSHEQFF.

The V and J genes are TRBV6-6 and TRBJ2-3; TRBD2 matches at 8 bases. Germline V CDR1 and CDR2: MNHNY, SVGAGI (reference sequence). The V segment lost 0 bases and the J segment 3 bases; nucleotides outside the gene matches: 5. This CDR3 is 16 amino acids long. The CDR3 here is CASSYSSGSGTDTQYF. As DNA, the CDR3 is TGTGCCAGCAGTTACTCGAGCGGGAGTGGAACAGATACGCAGTATTTT.

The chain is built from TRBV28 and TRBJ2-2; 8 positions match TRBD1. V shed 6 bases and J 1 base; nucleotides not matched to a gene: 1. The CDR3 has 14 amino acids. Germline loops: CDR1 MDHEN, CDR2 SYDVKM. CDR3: CASRQGGNTGELFF. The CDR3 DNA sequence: TGTGCCAGCAGACAGGGGGGGAACACCGGGGAGCTGTTTTTT.

In DNA form, the CDR3 reads TGTGCCAGTGGCCGGAGTCCTGGGAGTAGTACCGGGGAGCTGTTTTTT. Its protein product is CASGRSPGSSTGELFF. This chain links TRBV19 with TRBJ2-2; TRBD2 might be the D (5 bases). V lost 8 bases to trimming and J lost 5 bases, with 21 bases between them. The CDR3 covers 16 residues. The germline CDR1 and CDR2 sequences are LNHDA and SQIVND (reference sequence).

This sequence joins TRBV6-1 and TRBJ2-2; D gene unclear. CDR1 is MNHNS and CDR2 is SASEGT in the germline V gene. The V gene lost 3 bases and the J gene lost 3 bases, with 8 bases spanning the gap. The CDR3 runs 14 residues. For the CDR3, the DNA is TGTGCCAGCAGTGATAAGGGATACACCGGGGAGCTGTTTTTT. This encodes CASSDKGYTGELFF.

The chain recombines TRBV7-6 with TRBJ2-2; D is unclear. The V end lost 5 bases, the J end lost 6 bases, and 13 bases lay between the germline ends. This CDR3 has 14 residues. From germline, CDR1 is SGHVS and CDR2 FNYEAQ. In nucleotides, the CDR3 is TGTGCCAGCAGCCGCCCTGGGGTCGCCGGGGAGCTGTTTTTT. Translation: CASSRPGVAGELFF.

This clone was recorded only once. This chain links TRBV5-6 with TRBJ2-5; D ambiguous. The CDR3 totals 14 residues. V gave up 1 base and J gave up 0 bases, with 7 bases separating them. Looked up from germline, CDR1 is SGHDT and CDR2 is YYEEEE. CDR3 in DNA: TGTGCCAGCAGCTTGTCGGTATACCAAGAGACCCAGTACTTC. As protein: CASSLSVYQETQYF. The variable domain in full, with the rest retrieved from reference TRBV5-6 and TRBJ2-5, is DAGVTQSPTHLIKTRGQQVTLRCSPKSGHDTVSWYQQALGQGPQFIFQYYEEEERQRGNFPDRFSGHQFPNYSSELNVNALLLGDSALYLCASSLSVYQETQYFGPGTRLLVL.

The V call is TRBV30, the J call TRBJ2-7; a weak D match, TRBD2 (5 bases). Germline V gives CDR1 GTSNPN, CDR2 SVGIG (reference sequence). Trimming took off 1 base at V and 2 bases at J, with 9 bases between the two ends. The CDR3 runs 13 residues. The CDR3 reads CAWSDGVAYEQYF. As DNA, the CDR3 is TGTGCCTGGAGTGACGGGGTCGCCTACGAGCAGTACTTC.

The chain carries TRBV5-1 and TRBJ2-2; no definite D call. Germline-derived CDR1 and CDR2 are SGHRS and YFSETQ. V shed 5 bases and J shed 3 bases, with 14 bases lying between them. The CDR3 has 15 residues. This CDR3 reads CASSPDNPYTGELFF. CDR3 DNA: TGCGCCAGCAGTCCTGACAACCCTTACACCGGGGAGCTGTTTTTT.

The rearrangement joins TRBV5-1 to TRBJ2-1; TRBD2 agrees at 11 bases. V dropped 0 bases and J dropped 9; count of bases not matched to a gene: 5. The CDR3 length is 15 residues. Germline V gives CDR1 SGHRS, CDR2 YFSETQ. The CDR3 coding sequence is TGCGCCAGCAGCTTGGTAACTAGCGGGAGTTCTGAGCAGTTCTTC. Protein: CASSLVTSGSSEQFF.

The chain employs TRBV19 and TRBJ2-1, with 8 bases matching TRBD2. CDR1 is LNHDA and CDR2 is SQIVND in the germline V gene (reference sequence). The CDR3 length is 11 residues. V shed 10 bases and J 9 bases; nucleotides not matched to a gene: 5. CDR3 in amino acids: CAISGAGEQFF. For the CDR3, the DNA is TGTGCCATTAGCGGGGCGGGTGAGCAGTTCTTC.

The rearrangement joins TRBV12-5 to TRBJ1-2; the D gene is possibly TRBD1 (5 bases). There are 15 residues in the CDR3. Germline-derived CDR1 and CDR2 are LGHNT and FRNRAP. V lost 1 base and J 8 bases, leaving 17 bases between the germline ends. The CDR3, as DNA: TGTGCTAGTGGTTTGGACTCCCGGGGGGTTGCGGGCTACACCTTC. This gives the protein CASGLDSRGVAGYTF.

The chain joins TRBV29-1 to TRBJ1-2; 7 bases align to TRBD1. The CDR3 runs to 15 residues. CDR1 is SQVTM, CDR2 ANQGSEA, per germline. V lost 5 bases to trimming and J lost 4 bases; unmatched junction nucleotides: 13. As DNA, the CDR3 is TGCAGCGTTCTTCTTCTCAGGGAGGGGGCCTATGGCTACACCTTC. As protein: CSVLLLREGAYGYTF.

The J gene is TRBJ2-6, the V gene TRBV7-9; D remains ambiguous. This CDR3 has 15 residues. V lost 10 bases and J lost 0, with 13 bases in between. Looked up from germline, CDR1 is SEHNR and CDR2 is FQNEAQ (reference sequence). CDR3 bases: TGTGCCATACAGCCCCGAAGCTCTGGGGCCAACGTCCTGACTTTC. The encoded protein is CAIQPRSSGANVLTF.

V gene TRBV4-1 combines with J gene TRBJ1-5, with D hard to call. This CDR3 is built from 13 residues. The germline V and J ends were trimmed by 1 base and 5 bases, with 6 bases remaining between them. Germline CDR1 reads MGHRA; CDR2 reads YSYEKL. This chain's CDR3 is CASSQVLHQPQHF. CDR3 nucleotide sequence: TGCGCCAGCAGCCAAGTTCTTCATCAGCCCCAGCATTTT.

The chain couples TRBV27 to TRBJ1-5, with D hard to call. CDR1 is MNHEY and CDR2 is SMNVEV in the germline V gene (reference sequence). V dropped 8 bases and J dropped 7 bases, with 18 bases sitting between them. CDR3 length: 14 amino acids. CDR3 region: CASGPNARRQPQHF. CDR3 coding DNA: TGTGCCAGCGGTCCCAACGCCAGGAGACAGCCCCAGCATTTT.

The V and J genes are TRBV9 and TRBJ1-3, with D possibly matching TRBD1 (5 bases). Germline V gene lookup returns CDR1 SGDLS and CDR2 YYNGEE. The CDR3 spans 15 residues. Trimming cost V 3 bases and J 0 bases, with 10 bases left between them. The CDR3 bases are TGTGCCAGCAGCGGGGGCGGCAACTCTGGAAACACCATATATTTT. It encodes CASSGGGNSGNTIYF.

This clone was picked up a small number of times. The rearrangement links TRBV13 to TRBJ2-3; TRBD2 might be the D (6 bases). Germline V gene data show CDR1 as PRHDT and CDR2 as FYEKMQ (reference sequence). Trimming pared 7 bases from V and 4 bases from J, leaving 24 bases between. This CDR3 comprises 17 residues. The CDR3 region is CASTRMRGRDFSDTQYF. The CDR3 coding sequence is TGTGCCAGCACCCGAATGCGGGGCAGGGATTTTTCAGATACGCAGTATTTT.

The CDR3 loop reads CASSSGQAEQYF. DNA of the CDR3: TGCGCCAGCAGCTCTGGACAAGCCGAGCAGTACTTC. V gene TRBV5-1 combines with J gene TRBJ2-7; D might be TRBD1 (5 bases). Trimming took 3 bases from V and 6 from J, leaving 10 bases between them. This CDR3 contains 12 residues. Germline-derived CDR1 and CDR2 are SGHRS and YFSETQ. The full variable domain, completed using reference TRBV5-1 and TRBJ2-7, is KAGVTQTPRYLIKTRGQQVTLSCSPISGHRSVSWYQQTPGQGLQFLFEYFSETQRNKGNFPGRFSGRQFSNSRSEMNVSTLELGDSALYLCASSSGQAEQYFGPGTRLTVT.

This chain's CDR3 is CASSLAQDRAHTQYF. CDR3 DNA: TGTGCCAGCAGTTTAGCACAGGACAGGGCGCATACGCAGTATTTT. The chain has TRBV27 and TRBJ2-3; 8 positions agree with TRBD1. This CDR3 contains 15 residues. Germline values: CDR1 MNHEY, CDR2 SMNVEV (reference sequence). Trimming took 2 bases from V and 7 from J; bases not matched to a gene: 8.

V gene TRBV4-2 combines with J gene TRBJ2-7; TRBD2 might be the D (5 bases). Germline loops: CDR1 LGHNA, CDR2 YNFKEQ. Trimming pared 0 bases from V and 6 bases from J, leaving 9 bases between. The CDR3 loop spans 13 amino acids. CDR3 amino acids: CASSQDETTEQYF. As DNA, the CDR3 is TGTGCCAGCAGCCAAGACGAGACTACCGAGCAGTACTTC.